The 9 T cell receptor beta chains given below trace back to one sample, sequenced in a study of blood T cell repertoires in COVID-19. This table comes from immunoSEQ multiplex PCR, and its TCRdb copy is limited to in-frame clones, with some not included. The sample includes roughly 100,000 clones, 84% seen only once; the top ten take around 13%. The material sequenced was peripheral blood. These receptors came from a human donor in a cohort sampled during active COVID-19.

The CDR3 spells CASSLKTGWDTEAFF. The CDR3 DNA reads as TGTGCCAGCAGCTTGAAGACGGGGTGGGACACTGAAGCTTTCTTT. This chain joins TRBV5-4 and TRBJ1-1; D is uncertain. This CDR3 region has 15 residues. V lost 1 base, J lost 3 bases, and 13 bases lay in between. In germline, CDR1 is SGHNT, CDR2 YYREEE (reference sequence).

The V and J genes are TRBV15 and TRBJ1-4; 7 bases agree with TRBD1. The germline V gene has CDR1 LNHNV and CDR2 YYDKDF (reference sequence). The CDR3 spans 14 residues. V lost 1 base, J lost 5 bases, and 1 base stayed unmatched. This CDR3 is CATSRGRGNEKLFF. The CDR3 DNA reads as TGTGCCACCAGCAGAGGCAGGGGGAATGAAAAACTGTTTTTT.

The chain employs TRBV7-9 and TRBJ1-4, with unresolved D. Trimming shortened V by 1 base and J by 0 bases, and 12 bases separated the two germline ends. Germline values: CDR1 SEHNR, CDR2 FQNEAQ (reference sequence). CDR3 length equals 17 residues. CDR3 in DNA: TGTGCCAGCAGCTTAGGCAGGCCCTTTGCAACTAATGAAAAACTGTTTTTT. The encoded protein is CASSLGRPFATNEKLFF.

The chain is built from TRBV18 and TRBJ1-2; D ambiguous. CDR1 KGHSH and CDR2 LQKENI come from the germline V gene. The CDR3 is made up of 11 amino acids. The V end was cut by 5 bases, the J end by 3 bases, with 4 bases between. CDR3 nucleotides: TGTGCCAGCTCAGGAGACTATGGCTACACCTTC. Protein sequence: CASSGDYGYTF.

This chain joins TRBV6-5 and TRBJ2-1, with TRBD2 matching 11 bases. The CDR3 spans 15 residues. J was trimmed by 6 bases and V by 5 bases; bases with no gene match: 6. Germline V gene sequence: CDR1 MNHEY, CDR2 SVGAGI. CDR3 protein: CASSTSGGRSNEQFF. The CDR3, as DNA: TGTGCCAGCAGTACTAGCGGGGGACGGTCCAATGAGCAGTTCTTC.

The gene calls are TRBV19 and TRBJ2-7; 7 bases map to TRBD1. V shed 6 bases and J 1 base; nucleotides not matched to a gene: 3. The CDR3 runs to 13 residues. The germline V gene encodes CDR1 LNHDA and CDR2 SQIVND (reference sequence). The CDR3: CASRETGSYEQYF. For the CDR3, the DNA is TGTGCCAGTAGGGAGACAGGGTCCTACGAGCAGTACTTC.

This sequence joins TRBV19 and TRBJ1-6; D gene unclear. CDR3 size: 12 residues. CDR1 and CDR2 from the germline V gene are LNHDA and SQIVND (reference sequence). The germline V and J ends were trimmed by 5 bases and 7 bases, with 6 bases remaining between them. CDR3: CASSLQNSPLHF. CDR3 nucleotide sequence: TGTGCCAGTAGTCTACAGAATTCACCCCTCCACTTT.

The rearrangement uses TRBV9 and TRBJ2-7; 9 positions agree with TRBD1. Germline V lookup: CDR1 SGDLS, CDR2 YYNGEE. CDR3 size: 14 residues. The V segment lost 0 bases and the J segment 6 bases; nucleotides outside the gene matches: 4. In DNA, the CDR3 is TGTGCCAGCAGCGTAGCCCCGGGACAGGGCGAGCAGTACTTC. It translates to CASSVAPGQGEQYF.

This chain joins TRBV10-2 and TRBJ2-1; D is ambiguous. The CDR3 is 11 residues long. The germline V gene encodes CDR1 WSHSY and CDR2 SAAADI. Trimming removed 5 bases from V and 4 bases from J, with 3 bases in between. The CDR3: CASSPYNEQFF. The CDR3 nucleotides read TGCGCCAGCAGTCCATACAATGAGCAGTTCTTC.